This TCR beta chain derives from a study of blood T cell repertoires in COVID-19. At the level of the study: In each case, the material was cDNA or gDNA derived from T cells, B-cell-depleted T cells, or PBMCs.

Assay used: immunoSEQ multiplex PCR; TCRdb lists only in-frame clones, some missing. The sample has 88,000 or so clones, over 75% seen once. CDR3 length: 16 residues. CDR1 LNHDA and CDR2 SQIVND come from the germline V gene (reference sequence). V gave up 5 bases and J gave up 7 bases; unmatched junction bases: 10. This sequence was found in a man between 60 and 75 years old with acute or convalescent COVID-19. Sequencing used peripheral blood. The chain joins TRBV19 to TRBJ1-5, with TRBD1 matching over 11 bases. The CDR3 DNA reads TGTGCCAGTAGTTCCGGACAGGGGGCCATACGGCAGCCCCAGCATTTT. This encodes CASSSGQGAIRQPQHF. Full variable domain (rest looked up from reference TRBV19 and TRBJ1-5): DGGITQSPKYLFRKEGQNVTLSCEQNLNHDAMYWYRQDPGQGLRLIYYSQIVNDFQKGDIAEGYSVSREKKESFPLTVTSAQKNPTAFYLCASSSGQGAIRQPQHFGDGTRLSIL.